This T cell receptor (beta chain) is from a study of T cell repertoires in cytomegalovirus infection (dated by TCRdb to between 2018 and 2020). For the study in its entirety: Peptide stimulations targeted recently identified HLA-C-restricted CMV epitopes, whose presentation resists viral immunomodulation, together with well-studied HLA-B-restricted epitopes. The HLA type of each donor mattered for the analysis, because public TCR beta signatures pointed to carriage of CMV infection along with the matching HLA type. Here is what the overall study found, with its caveats: In both this cohort and an independent approximately 370-donor cohort, the cumulative frequency of public TCR beta family members distinguished carriers of CMV infection plus the relevant HLA type. The ex vivo response was dominated by HLA-C-restricted CMV-specific TCR beta clonotypes, and the single most frequent clonotype in two of eight donors was supplied by these HLA-C-restricted clonotypes.

A note on this clonotype: Its antigen remains unidentified. Base qualities are not recorded, but no much larger clone differs from it by a single base.

Sequencing relied on an Illumina HiSeq 1500. TCRdb redid the processing of the public reads, applying fastp at Q25 and MiXCR, and retained in-frame beta chains. Rows with one shared CDR3 protein collapse into an entry with the most common genes and DNA. This sample has 700,000 to 900,000 distinct CDR3 sequences in its table, and 25% to 35% of those were observed once. The ten largest clones add up to roughly 14% of the sample. The treatment or condition label on this specimen signifies: in vitro stimulation with specific CMV peptide epitopes to enrich CMV-specific T cells. The receptor was derived from a human donor in good health (CMV status not recorded). Some clones in this sample may be carry-over from other donors' samples. The material was cultured CD8+ T cells from PBMCs, obtained from culture after CMV antigen stimulation.

CDR3 sequence: CASLGGGTDTQYF. The DNA is as follows: TGTGCCAGTCTTGGCGGGGGCACAGATACGCAGTATTTT. The sequence links TRBV19 to TRBJ2-3; the D region possibly corresponds to TRBD2 (6 bases align). CDR1 LNHDA and CDR2 SQIVND were looked up in the germline V gene (reference sequence). Trimming takes 8 bases from V and 1 base from J, and the germline ends sit 10 bases apart. Reading from cysteine to phenylalanine, the CDR3 counts 13 amino acids. The retained sequence is limited to the CDR3, 39 bases, with the frame set at the first base.